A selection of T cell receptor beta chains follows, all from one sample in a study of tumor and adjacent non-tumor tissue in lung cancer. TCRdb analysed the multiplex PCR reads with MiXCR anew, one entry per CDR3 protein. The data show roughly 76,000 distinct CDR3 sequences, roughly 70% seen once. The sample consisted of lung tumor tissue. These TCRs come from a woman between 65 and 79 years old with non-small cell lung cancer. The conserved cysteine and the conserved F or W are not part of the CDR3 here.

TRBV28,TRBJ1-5,ASSSQGINQPQH
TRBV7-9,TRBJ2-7,ASSLGAPDISYEQY
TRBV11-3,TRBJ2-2,ASRLSPGKTNTGELS
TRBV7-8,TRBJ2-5,ASSLWRGTGRSLGQETRY
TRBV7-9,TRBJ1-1,ASSLWGRTTTEAF
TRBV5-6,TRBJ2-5,ANSQTIGQETQY
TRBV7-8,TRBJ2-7,ASSSLAAEAGEQY
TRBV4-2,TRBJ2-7,ASSKDQGGTGLNEQY
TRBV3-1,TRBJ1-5,ASSQDWGVDQPQH
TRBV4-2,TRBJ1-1,VSSPDRANTEAF
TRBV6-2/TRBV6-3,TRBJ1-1,ASSNHGGFATEAF
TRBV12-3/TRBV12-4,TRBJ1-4,SNTFLADEKVF
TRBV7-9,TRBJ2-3,ASSLDGGFLDTQY
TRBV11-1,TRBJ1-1,ASSLGDMGAF
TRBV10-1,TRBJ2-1,TSSRLPSGRDYNEHF
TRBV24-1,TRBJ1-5,ATSDSDREGQPQH
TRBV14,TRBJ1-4,ASRATGIVEKLF
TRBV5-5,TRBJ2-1,ASSPLTGGAHNEQF
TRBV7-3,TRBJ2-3,ASSLSGQRTDTQY
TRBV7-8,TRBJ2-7,ASSSTGVGLYEQY
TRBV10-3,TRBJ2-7,AISEGLADLSYEQH
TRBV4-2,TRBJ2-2,ASSRDSSGWITGELF
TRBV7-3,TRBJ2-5,TSNLEVSETQY
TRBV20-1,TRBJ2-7,SARGDGVSYEKY
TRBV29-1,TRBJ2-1,SVSAGVAENNEQF
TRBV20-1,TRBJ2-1,SAQKGLAVYNEQF
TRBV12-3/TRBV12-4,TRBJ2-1,ASSPGLGVYHEQF
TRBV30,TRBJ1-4,ARSVYQGLNEKLF
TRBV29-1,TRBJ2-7,SVGSRSYKQY
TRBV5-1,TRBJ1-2,ASSLVRPTYGYT
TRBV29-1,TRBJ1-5,SVTPGQGDQLQH
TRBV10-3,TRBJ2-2,AISEVRNTGELS
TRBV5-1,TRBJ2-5,ASSGILGETQY
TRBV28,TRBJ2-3,ANSLNSGSQVDTQY
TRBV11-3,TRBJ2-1,TSSLTRGSYNEQF
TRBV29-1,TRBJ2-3,SGLDRRRGRDMQY
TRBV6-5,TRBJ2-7,ASSYSRRGYYVQY
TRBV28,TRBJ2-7,ASSYDRGDGRGEQY
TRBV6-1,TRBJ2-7,VSSEVFVTSWAGTYEEY
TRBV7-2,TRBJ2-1,ASSLAGLQAEQL
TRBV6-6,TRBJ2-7,ATRERDTPYERY
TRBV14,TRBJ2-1,VSSQDWGYEQF
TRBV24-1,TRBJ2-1,ATSDFTSGLAGDEQF
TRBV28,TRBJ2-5,ASSPLGLEETQY
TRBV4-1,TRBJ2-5,ASSAPGLAKKNRETLY